The 27 T cell receptor beta chains below were found in one sample sequenced in a study of T cells in Graves' hyperthyroidism and ophthalmopathy. The CDR3 regions of TCR beta were amplified from RNA transcripts. An initial round of RT-PCR targeting the TCR CDR3 relied on the HTBI primer set. TCRdb recomputed calls from the multiplex PCR reads with MiXCR, one row per CDR3 protein. Of hundreds of thousands of distinct CDR3 sequences listed, roughly 15% are singletons. Sequenced: blood. These TCRs come from a woman in her 40s with Graves' ophthalmopathy.

Ten or more counts support this clonotype. The rearrangement joins TRBV12-3 or TRBV12-4 to TRBJ1-2, with 9 bases that match TRBD1. After removal of 10 bases from V and 6 bases from J, the junction contained 3 bases not matched to a gene. The CDR3 runs to 11 residues. The CDR3 DNA reads TGTGCCACGGACAGGGGCGATGGCTACACCTTC. Amino acids: CATDRGDGYTF.

The chain recombines TRBV6-2 or TRBV6-3 with TRBJ2-2; D is undetermined. Deletions cut 0 bases from V and 4 bases from J, with 12 bases between. This CDR3 comprises 16 residues. The germline V gene encodes CDR1 MNHEY and CDR2 SVGEGT. The CDR3 DNA sequence: TGTGCCAGCAGTTACTCGGCACAGAAACTCACCGGGGAGCTGTTTTTT. Protein: CASSYSAQKLTGELFF.

This clonotype has only a few counts. The V and J genes are TRBV29-1 and TRBJ2-7; no clear D. Trimming cost V 8 bases and J 0 bases, with 8 bases left between them. Per the germline V gene, CDR1 is SQVTM and CDR2 is ANQGSEA. The CDR3 extends over 11 amino acids. In nucleotides, the CDR3 is TGCAGCATAAGCGACTCCTACGAGCAGTACTTC. It codes for CSISDSYEQYF.

This clonotype was counted ten times or more. CDR3 in DNA: TGCAGTGCTAGCGGCAGCGGGAGGGACAGAGAGACCCAGTACTTC. Its translation: CSASGSGRDRETQYF. The rearrangement joins TRBV20-1 to TRBJ2-5, with TRBD2 matching over 10 bases. There are 15 residues in the CDR3. V shed 3 bases and J 4 bases; nucleotides not matched to a gene: 8. Germline V CDR1 and CDR2: DFQATT, SNEGSKA (reference sequence).

Many counts were recorded for this clonotype. The V call is TRBV27, the J call TRBJ2-1; D gene uncertain. The V and J ends lost 6 bases and 3 bases respectively, with 9 bases between them. Germline V gene lookup returns CDR1 MNHEY and CDR2 SMNVEV (reference sequence). The CDR3 runs 13 residues. Written as DNA, the CDR3 is TGTGCCAGCAGACCAGGAAACTACAATGAGCAGTTCTTC. Translated, it gives CASRPGNYNEQFF.

At least ten counts were recorded for this clonotype. The genes are TRBV19 and TRBJ2-7, with a tentative D call TRBD1 (5 bases). The V and J ends lost 5 bases and 7 bases respectively, with 15 bases between them. From germline, CDR1 is LNHDA and CDR2 SQIVND (reference sequence). The length of the CDR3 is 13 residues. The CDR3: CASSAFPGREQYF. In DNA form, the CDR3 reads TGTGCCAGTAGTGCATTCCCAGGGCGAGAGCAGTACTTC.

The sample holds one count of this clonotype. This chain uses TRBV28 with TRBJ1-1, with a possible D match to TRBD1 (5 bases). V was shortened by 2 bases and J by 1 base, with 17 bases between the two germline ends. Germline CDR1 is MDHEN and CDR2 is SYDVKM. The CDR3 loop spans 17 amino acids. CDR3 coding DNA: TGTGCCAGCAGTTTAGTTTTTGGGGGAGAGGAGAACACTGAAGCTTTCTTT. Translation gives CASSLVFGGEENTEAFF.

This clonotype was seen ten or more times. J is TRBJ2-7 and V is TRBV6-2 or TRBV6-3; no clear D gene. Trimming removed 8 bases at V and 0 bases at J, with 14 bases between. The CDR3 consists of 14 residues. CDR1 and CDR2 from the germline V gene are MNHEY and SVGEGT. CDR3 sequence (DNA): TGTGCCAGCCACAACCCGGGCAACTCCTACGAGCAGTACTTC. This gives the protein CASHNPGNSYEQYF.

This clonotype was seen at least ten times. The V gene is TRBV29-1, the J gene TRBJ2-6, with D possibly matching TRBD1 (6 bases). This CDR3 is built from 14 residues. Trimming shortened V by 6 bases and J by 0 bases, and 9 bases separated the two germline ends. Germline lookup yields CDR1 SQVTM and CDR2 ANQGSEA. Written as DNA, the CDR3 is TGCAGCGTCGAGGGGGACTCTGGGGCCAACGTCCTGACTTTC. It encodes CSVEGDSGANVLTF.

This clonotype was picked up one time. The chain recombines TRBV6-2 or TRBV6-3 with TRBJ1-2; a possible D gene is TRBD1 (6 bases). Trimming shortened V by 7 bases and J by 4 bases, and 13 bases separated the two germline ends. This CDR3 spans 13 amino acids. CDR1 MNHEY and CDR2 SVGEGT come from the germline V gene. In DNA, the CDR3 is TGTGCCAGCATGCTGACAGGCCTCTATGGCTACACCTTC. Its translation is CASMLTGLYGYTF.

This clonotype was found many times. The V gene is TRBV29-1, the J gene TRBJ1-2; 7 bases map to TRBD1. The CDR3 totals 12 residues. Germline V gene lookup returns CDR1 SQVTM and CDR2 ANQGSEA. J lost 6 bases, V lost 3 bases, and 4 bases had no gene match. The CDR3 nucleotides read TGCAGCGTTGACTCGACAGGGAATGGCTACACCTTC. This sequence encodes CSVDSTGNGYTF.

This clonotype occurred a few times. The chain couples TRBV5-1 to TRBJ2-5; 7 nucleotides align to TRBD1. Germline V gene sequence: CDR1 SGHRS, CDR2 YFSETQ. V shed 1 base and J 5 bases; nucleotides not matched to a gene: 11. This CDR3 has 16 amino acids. The CDR3, as DNA: TGCGCCAGCAGCTTGCACAGGGGCCCCATGGGGGAGACCCAGTACTTC. This sequence encodes CASSLHRGPMGETQYF.

This clonotype was picked up many times. The chain recombines TRBV20-1 with TRBJ2-7; 8 bases map to TRBD1. Germline V lookup: CDR1 DFQATT, CDR2 SNEGSKA (reference sequence). This CDR3 has 13 residues. The V segment lost 5 bases and the J segment 5 bases; nucleotides outside the gene matches: 8. The CDR3 bases are TGCAGTGCTTGGACAGGGATCTCACACGAGCAGTACTTC. It is translated as CSAWTGISHEQYF.

This clonotype was observed at least ten times. V gene TRBV9 combines with J gene TRBJ2-5; a possible D gene is TRBD2 (6 bases). The CDR3 has 13 residues. The V gene lost 8 bases and the J gene lost 5 bases, with 16 bases spanning the gap. Germline CDR1 SGDLS, CDR2 YYNGEE. The chain's CDR3 is CASGRRDEETQYF. The CDR3 DNA reads TGTGCCAGTGGACGGAGGGACGAGGAGACCCAGTACTTC.

In its sample, this clonotype was seen many times. V is TRBV7-2 and J is TRBJ1-3, with 8 bases that match TRBD1. The junction had 2 bases not matched to a gene; V was cut back by 0 bases and J by 4 bases. There are 15 residues in the CDR3. Germline V lookup: CDR1 SGHTA, CDR2 FQGNSA. DNA for the CDR3: TGTGCCAGCAGCTTAGCGACAGGGGTCGGAAACACCATATATTTT. This translates into CASSLATGVGNTIYF.

This clonotype was picked up many times. The chain has TRBV6-8 and TRBJ2-3; perhaps TRBD2 as D (6 bases). The CDR3 is 19 residues long. V dropped 2 bases and J dropped 2 bases, with 23 bases sitting between them. CDR1 is MNHGY and CDR2 is SAAAGT in the germline V gene. The chain's CDR3 is CASSYTQPILGRTTDTQYF. In DNA form, the CDR3 reads TGTGCCAGCAGTTACACACAGCCCATTCTGGGGAGGACCACAGATACGCAGTATTTT.

This clonotype showed up many times. The junction departs from the called germline gene at one end, perhaps through a read error. V and J are TRBV7-2 and TRBJ2-2; TRBD2 agrees at 11 bases. Germline V lookup: CDR1 SGHTA, CDR2 FQGNSA. This CDR3 has 15 residues. DNA of the CDR3: TGTGCCGGCAGCTTAGCGGGAGGGCGCACCGGGGAGCTGTTTTTT. Its protein product is CAGSLAGGRTGELFF.

This clonotype was counted ten times or more. The chain carries TRBV6-2 or TRBV6-3 and TRBJ1-5, with TRBD1 identical over 9 bases. Looked up from germline, CDR1 is MNHEY and CDR2 is SVGEGT. V was clipped by 5 bases and J by 4 bases; unmatched bases: 9. CDR3 size: 16 residues. Here the CDR3 DNA reads TGTGCCAGCAGTCCCCCGGGACAGGGAAGTAATCAGCCCCAGCATTTT. It translates to CASSPPGQGSNQPQHF.

Note on this clonotype: One end of the junction fails to match germline, which may point to a read error. V gene TRBV11-2 combines with J gene TRBJ2-7, with D hard to call. This CDR3 has 9 residues. Germline V lookup: CDR1 SGHAT, CDR2 FQNNGV. CDR3 amino acids: CASAPPATF. DNA of the CDR3: TGTGCCAGCGCCCCCCCGGCCACCTTC.

This clonotype was seen many times. This sequence joins TRBV6-1 and TRBJ2-7; no reliable D call. The CDR3 is 14 residues long. V was pared by 0 bases and J by 2 bases, with 8 bases between. Germline V CDR1 and CDR2: MNHNS, SASEGT. For the CDR3, the DNA is TGTGCCAGCAGTGAAGCGTGGCAAGCCTACGAGCAGTACTTC. Its protein product is CASSEAWQAYEQYF.

This CDR3 is CATSDPNERLGEYF. In DNA, the CDR3 is TGTGCCACCAGTGATCCGAATGAACGTTTAGGAGAGTATTTT. J is TRBJ2-3 and V is TRBV24-1; D unclear. Germline V gives CDR1 KGHDR, CDR2 SFDVKD. The CDR3 covers 14 residues. Between the trimmed V and J ends, which lost 3 bases and 13 bases, there was a span of 19 bases.

There are many counts of this clonotype. V usage is TRBV12-3 or TRBV12-4 and J usage is TRBJ1-1; D perhaps matches TRBD1 (5 bases). V lost 3 bases and J lost 9, with 8 bases in between. The CDR3 has 11 amino acids. The CDR3 coding sequence is TGTGCCAGCAGTTTGGAGGGGCAAGCTTTCTTT. This codes for CASSLEGQAFF.

This clonotype was counted ten times or more. The chain has TRBV13 and TRBJ2-7; TRBD1 aligns across 9 bases. This CDR3 has 14 residues. The V gene end was trimmed by 4 bases and the J gene end by 3 bases; junction bases not matched to a gene: 4. Per the germline V gene, CDR1 is PRHDT and CDR2 is FYEKMQ (reference sequence). CDR3 residues: CASSSQGAGYEQYF. CDR3 nucleotides: TGTGCCAGCAGCTCACAGGGGGCGGGCTACGAGCAGTACTTC. Combining the CDR3 with reference TRBV13 and TRBJ2-7 gives the whole variable domain AAGVIQSPRHLIKEKRETATLKCYPIPRHDTVYWYQQGPGQDPQFLISFYEKMQSDKGSIPDRFSAQQFSDYHSELNMSSLELGDSALYFCASSSQGAGYEQYFGPGTRLTVT.

The V call is TRBV19, the J call TRBJ1-2; D possibly corresponds to TRBD1 (5 bases). Between the trimmed V and J ends, which lost 2 bases and 1 base, there was a span of 11 bases. From germline, CDR1 is LNHDA and CDR2 SQIVND (reference sequence). CDR3 length: 15 amino acids. CDR3 sequence reads: CASSIRRGDNYGYTF. CDR3 bases: TGTGCCAGTAGTATAAGGAGGGGCGATAACTATGGCTACACCTTC.

This clonotype was seen a few times. The chain joins TRBV20-1 to TRBJ2-7; TRBD2 matches at 9 bases. The length of the CDR3 is 16 residues. V was clipped by 3 bases and J by 2 bases; unmatched bases: 11. CDR1 DFQATT and CDR2 SNEGSKA come from the germline V gene (reference sequence). The CDR3 coding sequence is TGCAGTGCTAGTTTTCCACTAGCGGGCCCCCCCTACGAGCAGTACTTC. Amino acids: CSASFPLAGPPYEQYF.

The chain links TRBV12-3 or TRBV12-4 to TRBJ1-2; TRBD1 is a possible D gene (6 bases). V lost 7 bases, J lost 4 bases, and 13 bases lay in between. The CDR3 contains 13 residues. The CDR3 nucleotides are TGTGCCAGCACTTGGACAGACCTCTATGGCTACACCTTC. Translated, it gives CASTWTDLYGYTF.

The sample holds many counts of this clonotype. This chain links TRBV20-1 with TRBJ2-7, with D unresolved. Germline V gene sequence: CDR1 DFQATT, CDR2 SNEGSKA (reference sequence). The CDR3 is made up of 13 amino acids. V was cut by 5 bases and J by 2 bases, with 13 bases left in between. The CDR3 here is CSAPGPVPYEQYF. DNA of the CDR3: TGCAGTGCTCCTGGGCCCGTCCCCTACGAGCAGTACTTC.